The present T cell receptor beta chain was sequenced within a study of blood T cell repertoires in COVID-19. At the level of the study: Acute-phase and convalescent COVID-19 samples originated in the United States, Italy and Spain. T cells, B-cell-depleted T cells, or PBMCs provided the cDNA or gDNA that served as material.

Authors' data handling: Reference gene primer amplification gave nucleated cell count estimates. Sequencing used immunoSEQ multiplex PCR; TCRdb keeps in-frame clones, though not all of them. V, J and clone size are those of that table, while D and trimming were read from the DNA. This table has approximately 200,000 clones, around 94% appearing once. Enrolled during active infection, Seattle patients were then followed longitudinally. V lost 0 bases, J lost 0 bases, and 9 bases stayed unmatched. In germline, CDR1 is SGHVS, CDR2 FNYEAQ. This CDR3 region has 19 residues. This sequence joins TRBV7-6 and TRBJ2-2, with 8 nucleotides matching TRBD2. The material sequenced was peripheral blood. The receptor was derived from a man younger than 45 with COVID-19, enrolled during active disease. The CDR3 here is CASSLAVRGGLANTGELFF. The CDR3 coding sequence is TGTGCCAGCAGCTTAGCGGTGCGCGGGGGACTAGCGAACACCGGGGAGCTGTTTTTT.